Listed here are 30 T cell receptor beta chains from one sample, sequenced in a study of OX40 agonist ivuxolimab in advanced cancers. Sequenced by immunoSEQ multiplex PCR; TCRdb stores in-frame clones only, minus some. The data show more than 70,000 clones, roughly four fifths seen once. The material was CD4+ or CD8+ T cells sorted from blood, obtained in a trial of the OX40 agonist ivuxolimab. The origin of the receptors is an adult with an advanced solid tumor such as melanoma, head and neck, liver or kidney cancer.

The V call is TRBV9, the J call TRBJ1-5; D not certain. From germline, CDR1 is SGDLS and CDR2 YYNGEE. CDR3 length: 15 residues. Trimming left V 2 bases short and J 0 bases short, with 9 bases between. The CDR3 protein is CASSVGPNSNQPQHF. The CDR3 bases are TGTGCCAGCAGCGTCGGACCCAATAGCAATCAGCCCCAGCATTTT.

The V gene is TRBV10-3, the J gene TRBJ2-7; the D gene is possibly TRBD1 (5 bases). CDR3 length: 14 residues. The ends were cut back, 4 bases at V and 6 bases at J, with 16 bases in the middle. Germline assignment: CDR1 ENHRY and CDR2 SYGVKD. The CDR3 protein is CAISASQVALEQYF. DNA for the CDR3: TGTGCCATCAGTGCATCACAGGTAGCTCTCGAGCAGTACTTC.

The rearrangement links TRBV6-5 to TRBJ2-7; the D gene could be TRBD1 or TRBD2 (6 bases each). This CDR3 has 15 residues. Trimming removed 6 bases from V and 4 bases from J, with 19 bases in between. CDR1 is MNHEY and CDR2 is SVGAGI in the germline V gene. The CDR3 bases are TGTGCCAGCAGAAGGGGGGCTCCTGGGTTTTACGAGCAGTACTTC. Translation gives CASRRGAPGFYEQYF.

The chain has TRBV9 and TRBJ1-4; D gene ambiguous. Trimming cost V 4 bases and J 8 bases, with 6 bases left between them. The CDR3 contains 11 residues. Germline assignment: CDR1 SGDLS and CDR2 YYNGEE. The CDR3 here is CASSSGEKLFF. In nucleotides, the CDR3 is TGTGCCAGCAGCTCCGGAGAAAAACTGTTTTTT.

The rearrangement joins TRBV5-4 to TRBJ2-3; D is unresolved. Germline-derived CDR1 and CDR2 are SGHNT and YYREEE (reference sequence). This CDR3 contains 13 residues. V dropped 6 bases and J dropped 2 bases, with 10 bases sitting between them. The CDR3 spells CASTSPNTDTQYF. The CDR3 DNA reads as TGTGCCAGCACCTCCCCCAACACAGATACGCAGTATTTT.

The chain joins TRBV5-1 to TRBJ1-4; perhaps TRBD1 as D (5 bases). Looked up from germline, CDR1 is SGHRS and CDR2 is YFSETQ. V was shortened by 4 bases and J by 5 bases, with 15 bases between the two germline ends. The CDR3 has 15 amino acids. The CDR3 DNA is TGCGCCAGCAGCCTCGGACACGGCCAAAATGAAAAACTGTTTTTT. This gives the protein CASSLGHGQNEKLFF.

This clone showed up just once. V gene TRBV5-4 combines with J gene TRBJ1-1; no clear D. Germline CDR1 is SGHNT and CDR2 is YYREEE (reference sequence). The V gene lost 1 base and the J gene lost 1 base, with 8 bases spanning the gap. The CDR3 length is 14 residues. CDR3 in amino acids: CASSLPSKNTEAFF. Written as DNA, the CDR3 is TGTGCCAGCAGCTTGCCCTCCAAGAACACTGAAGCTTTCTTT. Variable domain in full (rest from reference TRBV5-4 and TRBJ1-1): ETGVTQSPTHLIKTRGQQVTLRCSSQSGHNTVSWYQQALGQGPQFIFQYYREEENGRGNFPPRFSGLQFPNYSSELNVNALELDDSALYLCASSLPSKNTEAFFGQGTRLTVV.

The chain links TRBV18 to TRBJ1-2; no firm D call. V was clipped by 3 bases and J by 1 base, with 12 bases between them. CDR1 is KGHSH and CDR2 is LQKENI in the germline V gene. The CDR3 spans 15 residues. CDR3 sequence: CASSPTDFFNYGYTF. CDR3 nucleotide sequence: TGTGCCAGCTCACCTACAGACTTCTTTAACTATGGCTACACCTTC. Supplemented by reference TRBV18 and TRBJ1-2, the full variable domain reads NAGVMQNPRHLVRRRGQEARLRCSPMKGHSHVYWYRQLPEEGLKFMVYLQKENIIDESGMPKERFSAEFPKEGPSILRIQQVVRGDSAAYFCASSPTDFFNYGYTFGSGTRLTVV.

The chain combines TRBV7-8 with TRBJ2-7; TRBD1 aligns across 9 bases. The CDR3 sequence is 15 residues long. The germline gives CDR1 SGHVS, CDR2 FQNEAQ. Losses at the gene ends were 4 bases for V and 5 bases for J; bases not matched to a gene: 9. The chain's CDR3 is CASSYNPDRGNEQYF. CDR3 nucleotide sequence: TGTGCCAGCAGCTACAACCCGGACAGGGGAAACGAGCAGTACTTC.

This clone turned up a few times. In DNA, the CDR3 is TGTGCCAGTAGTATGGCGAACAGGGCGGGCAATCAGCCCCAGCATTTT. It codes for CASSMANRAGNQPQHF. This chain connects TRBV19 to TRBJ1-5; tentative D call: TRBD1 (6 bases). Trimming removed 3 bases at V and 2 bases at J, with 14 bases between. The CDR3 covers 16 residues. CDR1 is LNHDA and CDR2 is SQIVND in the germline V gene (reference sequence).

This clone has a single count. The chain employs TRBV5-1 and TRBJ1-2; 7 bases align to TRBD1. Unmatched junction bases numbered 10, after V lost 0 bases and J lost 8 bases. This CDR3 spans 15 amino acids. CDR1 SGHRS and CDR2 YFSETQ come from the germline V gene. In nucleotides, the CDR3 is TGCGCCAGCAGCTTGGAACCGGGACAGCGTGCGGGCTACACCTTC. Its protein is CASSLEPGQRAGYTF.

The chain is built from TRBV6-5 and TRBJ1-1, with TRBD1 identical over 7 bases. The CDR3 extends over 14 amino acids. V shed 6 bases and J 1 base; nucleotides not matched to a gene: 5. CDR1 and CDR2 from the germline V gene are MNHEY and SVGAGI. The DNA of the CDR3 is TGTGCCAGCAGATCGACAGGGAGGAACACTGAAGCTTTCTTT. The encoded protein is CASRSTGRNTEAFF.

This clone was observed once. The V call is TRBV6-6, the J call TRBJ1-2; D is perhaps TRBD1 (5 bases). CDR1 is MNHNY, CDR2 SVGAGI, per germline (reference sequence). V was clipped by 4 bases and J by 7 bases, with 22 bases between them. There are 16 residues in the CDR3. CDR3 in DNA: TGTGCCAGCAGTTTTACCTCGACAGAAGTCGCGGGTGGCTACACCTTC. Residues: CASSFTSTEVAGGYTF.

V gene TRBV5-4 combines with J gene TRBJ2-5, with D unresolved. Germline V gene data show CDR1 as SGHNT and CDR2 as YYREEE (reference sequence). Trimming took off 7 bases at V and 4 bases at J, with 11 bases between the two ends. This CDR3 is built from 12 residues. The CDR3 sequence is CASGRARETQYF. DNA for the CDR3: TGTGCCAGCGGTAGAGCCAGAGAGACCCAGTACTTC.

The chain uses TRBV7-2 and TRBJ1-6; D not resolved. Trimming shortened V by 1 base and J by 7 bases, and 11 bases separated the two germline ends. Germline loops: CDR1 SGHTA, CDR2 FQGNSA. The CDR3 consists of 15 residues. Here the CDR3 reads CASSLDSQTNSPLHF. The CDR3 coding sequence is TGTGCCAGCAGCTTAGACAGCCAAACAAATTCACCCCTCCACTTT.

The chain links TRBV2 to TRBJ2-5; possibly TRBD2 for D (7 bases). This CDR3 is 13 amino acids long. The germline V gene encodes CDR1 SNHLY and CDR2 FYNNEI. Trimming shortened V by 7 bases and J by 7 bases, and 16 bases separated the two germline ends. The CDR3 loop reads CASNGGARVTQYF. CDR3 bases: TGTGCCAGCAATGGGGGGGCGAGGGTGACCCAGTACTTC.

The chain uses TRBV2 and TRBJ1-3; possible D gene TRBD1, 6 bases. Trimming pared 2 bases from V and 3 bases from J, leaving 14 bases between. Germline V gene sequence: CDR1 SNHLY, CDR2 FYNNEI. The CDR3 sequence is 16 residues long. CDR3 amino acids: CASSEWGGRNGNTIYF. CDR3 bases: TGTGCCAGCAGTGAATGGGGGGGCAGGAATGGAAACACCATATATTTT.

The CDR3 bases are TGCAGCGTTGACTTGCTGGGCCAAGAGACCCAGTACTTC. Translating gives CSVDLLGQETQYF. The J gene is TRBJ2-5, the V gene TRBV29-1; D remains ambiguous. The germline CDR1 and CDR2 sequences are SQVTM and ANQGSEA. The CDR3 is made up of 13 amino acids. Trimming removed 3 bases at V and 1 base at J, with 9 bases between. The whole variable domain, remainder taken from reference TRBV29-1 and TRBJ2-5, is SAVISQKPSRDICQRGTSLTIQCQVDSQVTMMFWYRQQPGQSLTLIATANQGSEATYESGFVIDKFPISRPNLTFSTLTVSNMSPEDSSIYLCSVDLLGQETQYFGPGTRLLVL.

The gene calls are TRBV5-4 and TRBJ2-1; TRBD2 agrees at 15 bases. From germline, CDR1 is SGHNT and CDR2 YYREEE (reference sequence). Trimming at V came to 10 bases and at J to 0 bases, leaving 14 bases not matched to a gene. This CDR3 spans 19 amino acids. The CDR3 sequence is CAASQAGLAGGSSYNEQFF. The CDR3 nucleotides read TGTGCCGCCTCTCAGGCAGGACTAGCGGGAGGGAGCTCCTACAATGAGCAGTTCTTC.

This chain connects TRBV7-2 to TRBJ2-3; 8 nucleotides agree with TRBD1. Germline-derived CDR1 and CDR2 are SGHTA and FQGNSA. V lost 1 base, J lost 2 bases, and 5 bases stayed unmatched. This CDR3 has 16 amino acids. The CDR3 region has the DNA TGTGCCAGCAGCTTAGTCGGGACAGGTTACACAGATACGCAGTATTTT. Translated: CASSLVGTGYTDTQYF.

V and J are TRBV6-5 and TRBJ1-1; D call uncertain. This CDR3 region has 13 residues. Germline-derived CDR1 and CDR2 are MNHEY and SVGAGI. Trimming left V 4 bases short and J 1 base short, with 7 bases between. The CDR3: CASSSKWNTEAFF. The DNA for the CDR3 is TGTGCCAGCAGTTCCAAGTGGAACACTGAAGCTTTCTTT.

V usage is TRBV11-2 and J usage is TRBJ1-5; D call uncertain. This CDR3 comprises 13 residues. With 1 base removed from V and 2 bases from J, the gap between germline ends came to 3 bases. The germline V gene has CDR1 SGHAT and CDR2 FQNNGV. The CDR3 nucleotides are TGTGCCAGCAGCTTAGTCGGCAATCAGCCCCAGCATTTT. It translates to CASSLVGNQPQHF.

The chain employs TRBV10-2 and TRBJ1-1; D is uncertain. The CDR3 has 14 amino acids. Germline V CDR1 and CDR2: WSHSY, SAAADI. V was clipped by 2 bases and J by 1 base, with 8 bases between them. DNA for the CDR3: TGCGCCAGCAGTGAGGGTCGGCAGAACACTGAAGCTTTCTTT. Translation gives CASSEGRQNTEAFF.

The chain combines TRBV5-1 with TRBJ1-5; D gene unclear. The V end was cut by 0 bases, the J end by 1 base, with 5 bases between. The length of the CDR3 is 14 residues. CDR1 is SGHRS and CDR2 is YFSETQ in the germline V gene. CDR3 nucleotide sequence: TGCGCCAGCAGCTTGGGGTTGAGCAATCAGCCCCAGCATTTT. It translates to CASSLGLSNQPQHF.

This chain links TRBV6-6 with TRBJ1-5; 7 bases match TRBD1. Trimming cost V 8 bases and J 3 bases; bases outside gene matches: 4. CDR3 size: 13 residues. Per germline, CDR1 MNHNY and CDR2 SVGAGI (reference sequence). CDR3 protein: CASGQATNQPQHF. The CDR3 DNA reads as TGTGCCAGCGGACAGGCCACCAATCAGCCCCAGCATTTT.

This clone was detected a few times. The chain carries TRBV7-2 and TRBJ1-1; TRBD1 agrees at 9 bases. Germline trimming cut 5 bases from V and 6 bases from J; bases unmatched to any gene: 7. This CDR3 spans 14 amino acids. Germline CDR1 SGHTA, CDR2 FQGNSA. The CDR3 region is CASSTGQGGAEAFF. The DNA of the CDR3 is TGTGCCAGCAGCACGGGACAGGGAGGTGCTGAAGCTTTCTTT.

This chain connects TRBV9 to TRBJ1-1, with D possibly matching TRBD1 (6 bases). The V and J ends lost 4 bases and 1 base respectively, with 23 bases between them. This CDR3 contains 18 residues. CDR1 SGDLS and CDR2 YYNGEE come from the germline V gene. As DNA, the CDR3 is TGTGCCAGCAGCCCGACAATCGGGGAGGGGGGAGCGAACACTGAAGCTTTCTTT. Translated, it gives CASSPTIGEGGANTEAFF. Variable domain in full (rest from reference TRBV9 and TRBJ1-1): DSGVTQTPKHLITATGQRVTLRCSPRSGDLSVYWYQQSLDQGLQFLIQYYNGEERAKGNILERFSAQQFPDLHSELNLSSLELGDSALYFCASSPTIGEGGANTEAFFGQGTRLTVV.

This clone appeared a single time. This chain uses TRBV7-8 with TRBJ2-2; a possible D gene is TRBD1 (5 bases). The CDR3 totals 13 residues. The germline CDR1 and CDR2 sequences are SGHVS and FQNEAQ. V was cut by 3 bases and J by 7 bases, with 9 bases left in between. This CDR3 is CASSLFRGGELFF. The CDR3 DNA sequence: TGTGCCAGCAGCTTGTTTAGGGGCGGGGAGCTGTTTTTT.

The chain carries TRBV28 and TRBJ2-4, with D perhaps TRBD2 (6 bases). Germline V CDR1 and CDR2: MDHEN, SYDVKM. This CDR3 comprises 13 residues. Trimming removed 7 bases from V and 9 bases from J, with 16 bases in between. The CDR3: CASTLPPGGIQYF. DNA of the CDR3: TGTGCCAGCACCCTGCCCCCCGGGGGCATTCAGTACTTC. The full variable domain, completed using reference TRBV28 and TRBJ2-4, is DVKVTQSSRYLVKRTGEKVFLECVQDMDHENMFWYRQDPGLGLRLIYFSYDVKMKEKGDIPEGYSVSREKKERFSLILESASTNQTSMYLCASTLPPGGIQYFGAGTRLSVL.

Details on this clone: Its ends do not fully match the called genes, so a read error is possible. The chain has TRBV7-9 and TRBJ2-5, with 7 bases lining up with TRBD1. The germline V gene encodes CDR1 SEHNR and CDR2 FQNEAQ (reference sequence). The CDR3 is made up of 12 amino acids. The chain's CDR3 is CASSLRQGVSNF. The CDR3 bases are TGTGCCAGCAGCCTCAGACAGGGAGTTTCCAACTTC.